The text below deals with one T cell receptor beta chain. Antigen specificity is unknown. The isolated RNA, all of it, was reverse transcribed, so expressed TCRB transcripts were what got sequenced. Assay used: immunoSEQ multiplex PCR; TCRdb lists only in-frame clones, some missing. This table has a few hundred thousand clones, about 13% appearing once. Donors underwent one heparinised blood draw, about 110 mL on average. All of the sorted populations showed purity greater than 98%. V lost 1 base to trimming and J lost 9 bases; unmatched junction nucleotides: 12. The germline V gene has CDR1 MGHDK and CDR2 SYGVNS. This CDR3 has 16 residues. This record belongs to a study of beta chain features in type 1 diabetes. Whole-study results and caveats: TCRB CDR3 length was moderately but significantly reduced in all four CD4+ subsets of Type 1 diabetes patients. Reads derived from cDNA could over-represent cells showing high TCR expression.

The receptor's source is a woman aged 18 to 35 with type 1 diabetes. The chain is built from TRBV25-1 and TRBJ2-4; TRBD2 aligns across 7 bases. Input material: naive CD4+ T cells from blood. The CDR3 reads CASSESHGGSLGIQYF. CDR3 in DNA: TGTGCCAGCAGTGAATCTCATGGCGGGAGTCTGGGCATTCAGTACTTC.